Each of the 27 T cell receptor beta chains below was sequenced from the same sample in a study of human T cells and chemical hapten exposure. Time point given: patch test 1, 2 weeks after DPC sensitization. Stated treatment: therapeutic diphenylcyclopropenone sensitization with weekly scalp DPC. TCRdb re-called the RACE reads through MiXCR, storing one row per CDR3 protein. The table lists some 340,000 distinct CDR3 sequences, under 9% of them singletons. This material consisted of whole blood, taken in connection with sensitization to the hapten diphenylcyclopropenone (DPC). These receptor sequences come from a woman between 18 and 30 years old with alopecia areata. Some clones in this sample may be carry-over from other donors' samples.

This clonotype was seen at least ten times. V gene TRBV25-1 combines with J gene TRBJ2-3, with D hard to call. Trimming removed 7 bases at V and 6 bases at J, with 20 bases between. Germline V gene sequence: CDR1 MGHDK, CDR2 SYGVNS. This CDR3 region has 15 residues. In nucleotides, the CDR3 is TGTGCCAGCACCCCGATGAAAGGCCTAGGGGATACGCAGTATTTT. It translates to CASTPMKGLGDTQYF.

In this sample, this clonotype turned up many times. The chain combines TRBV6-6 with TRBJ1-3, with D uncertain. The V gene lost 6 bases and the J gene lost 4 bases, with 13 bases spanning the gap. Germline V CDR1 and CDR2: MNHNY, SVGAGI (reference sequence). This CDR3 comprises 14 residues. The CDR3 nucleotides are TGTGCCAGCAGCACAACACTAGCGGGAAACACCATATATTTT. Translation gives CASSTTLAGNTIYF.

The rearrangement uses TRBV11-2 and TRBJ1-3; D is undetermined. This CDR3 spans 15 amino acids. V was clipped by 3 bases and J by 0 bases, with 9 bases between them. Germline CDR1 and CDR2: SGHAT and FQNNGV. DNA of the CDR3: TGTGCCAGCAGCTTCCGGCGGGCCTCTGGAAACACCATATATTTT. Its protein product is CASSFRRASGNTIYF.

This clonotype was detected only a few times. The chain is built from TRBV27 and TRBJ1-4; 10 bases map to TRBD1. Germline V gene sequence: CDR1 MNHEY, CDR2 SMNVEV (reference sequence). With 8 bases clipped from V and 3 bases from J, the junction kept 3 bases outside the gene matches. The CDR3 has 14 residues. The CDR3 region has the DNA TGTGCCAGCGGACAGGGGGGTTCTAATGAAAAACTGTTTTTT. Its protein is CASGQGGSNEKLFF.

In this sample, this clonotype turned up a few times. J is TRBJ1-1 and V is TRBV4-1; tentatively, D is TRBD1 (6 bases). Looked up from germline, CDR1 is MGHRA and CDR2 is YSYEKL. This CDR3 spans 15 amino acids. The germline V and J ends were trimmed by 3 bases and 6 bases, with 17 bases remaining between them. The CDR3 spells CASSHPTGQNSEAFF. DNA for the CDR3: TGCGCCAGCAGCCACCCCACCGGACAGAATTCTGAAGCTTTCTTT.

This clonotype was counted a few times. V gene TRBV18 combines with J gene TRBJ1-1; 7 bases are shared with TRBD1. The CDR3 sequence is 14 residues long. The V gene's germline CDR1 is KGHSH and CDR2 LQKENI. V trimming: 6 bases; J trimming: 4 bases; junction bases outside the gene matches: 8. The CDR3 DNA follows: TGTGCCAGCTCGCGAGAACAGGGGATCACTGAAGCTTTCTTT. It codes for CASSREQGITEAFF.

This clonotype has ten or more counts. CDR3 loop: CASSHGLAASTDTQYF. CDR3 DNA: TGTGCCAGCAGTCACGGACTAGCGGCTAGCACAGATACGCAGTATTTT. The chain couples TRBV7-2 to TRBJ2-3; 10 nucleotides align to TRBD2. This CDR3 spans 16 amino acids. Germline loops: CDR1 SGHTA, CDR2 FQGNSA. Losses at the gene ends were 6 bases for V and 0 bases for J; bases not matched to a gene: 6. Filled out from reference TRBV7-2 and TRBJ2-3, the complete variable domain reads GAGVSQSPSNKVTEKGKDVELRCDPISGHTALYWYRQSLGQGLEFLIYFQGNSAPDKSGLPSDRFSAERTGGSVSTLTIQRTQQEDSAVYLCASSHGLAASTDTQYFGPGTRLTVL.

This clonotype was found many times. The chain uses TRBV14 and TRBJ1-1; D is possibly TRBD1 (6 bases). This CDR3 has 13 amino acids. The germline V gene encodes CDR1 SGHDN and CDR2 FVKESK. The V end lost 6 bases, the J end lost 5 bases, and 13 bases lay between the germline ends. The CDR3 spells CASSRGTWTEAFF. The CDR3 region has the DNA TGTGCCAGCAGTCGGGGGACATGGACTGAAGCTTTCTTT.

This clonotype was detected many times. This chain joins TRBV5-8 and TRBJ1-5; D call uncertain. V was clipped by 0 bases and J by 0 bases, with 7 bases between them. CDR1 is SGHTS, CDR2 YDEGEE, per germline. There are 15 residues in the CDR3. The CDR3 loop is CASSLDRDSNQPQHF. DNA for the CDR3: TGTGCCAGCAGCTTGGACCGAGATAGCAATCAGCCCCAGCATTTT. Filled out from reference TRBV5-8 and TRBJ1-5, the complete variable domain reads EAGVTQSPTHLIKTRGQQATLRCSPISGHTSVYWYQQALGLGLQFLLWYDEGEERNRGNFPPRFSGRQFPNYSSELNVNALELEDSALYLCASSLDRDSNQPQHFGDGTRLSIL.

This rearrangement joins TRBV5-5 to TRBJ2-3; D possibly corresponds to TRBD2 (5 bases). V was shortened by 4 bases and J by 2 bases, with 17 bases between the two germline ends. The V gene's germline CDR1 is SGHKS and CDR2 YYEKEE (reference sequence). The CDR3 covers 16 residues. CDR3 sequence reads: CASSTRTRPATDTQYF. As DNA, the CDR3 is TGTGCCAGCAGCACGAGAACTAGACCGGCCACAGATACGCAGTATTTT.

This clonotype was observed many times. This sequence joins TRBV6-5 and TRBJ2-1; TRBD2 agrees at 11 bases. Trimming removed 5 bases from V and 3 bases from J; junction bases left unmatched: 6. This CDR3 contains 16 residues. Germline V CDR1 and CDR2: MNHEY, SVGAGI. The CDR3: CASSRLAGLNYNEQFF. Written as DNA, the CDR3 is TGTGCCAGCAGTCGACTAGCGGGGCTAAACTACAATGAGCAGTTCTTC.

The rearrangement links TRBV3-1 to TRBJ2-1, with 8 positions matching TRBD2. Germline V gene sequence: CDR1 LGHDT, CDR2 YNNKEL (reference sequence). J lost 2 bases, V lost 5 bases, and 11 bases had no gene match. The CDR3 contains 17 residues. CDR3 nucleotide sequence: TGTGCCAGCAGCTCAAGAGGTGTTAGCGGGGCCTACAATGAGCAGTTCTTC. Its translation: CASSSRGVSGAYNEQFF.

This chain uses TRBV18 with TRBJ2-2; no firm D call. The germline V gene encodes CDR1 KGHSH and CDR2 LQKENI. V was trimmed by 2 bases and J by 6 bases, leaving 7 bases between them. This CDR3 is 13 amino acids long. The CDR3 DNA reads TGTGCCAGCTCACCAGGGCCCCCCGGGGAGCTGTTTTTT. Residues: CASSPGPPGELFF.

This clonotype appeared many times. The V call is TRBV10-3, the J call TRBJ2-5; TRBD1 is a possible D gene (5 bases). V dropped 3 bases and J dropped 1 base, with 12 bases sitting between them. This CDR3 comprises 15 residues. CDR1 is ENHRY and CDR2 is SYGVKD in the germline V gene. The CDR3 here is CAISDLTGPQETQYF. The CDR3 DNA reads TGTGCCATCAGTGATTTAACAGGTCCCCAAGAGACCCAGTACTTC.

This clonotype showed up just a few times. The chain employs TRBV11-1 and TRBJ2-2; 7 positions match TRBD1. With 3 bases clipped from V and 7 bases from J, the junction kept 5 bases outside the gene matches. Germline V gene sequence: CDR1 SGHAT, CDR2 FQDESV (reference sequence). CDR3 size: 14 residues. CDR3 coding DNA: TGTGCCAGCAGCTTCGAGGGGGCTAGCGGGGAGCTGTTTTTT. Translating it yields CASSFEGASGELFF.

Ten or more counts support this clonotype. The chain couples TRBV24-1 to TRBJ2-1; D may be TRBD2 (5 bases). The CDR3 is 14 amino acids. CDR1 KGHDR and CDR2 SFDVKD come from the germline V gene. Trimming shortened V by 3 bases and J by 4 bases, and 9 bases separated the two germline ends. The DNA of the CDR3 is TGTGCCACCAGTGATGACGGGAAGTACAATGAGCAGTTCTTC. Encoded protein: CATSDDGKYNEQFF.

In this sample, this clonotype turned up many times. This chain connects TRBV6-2 or TRBV6-3 to TRBJ2-7; D is unresolved. The CDR3 consists of 14 residues. Looked up from germline, CDR1 is MNHEY and CDR2 is SVGEGT. The V and J ends lost 0 bases and 7 bases respectively, with 13 bases between them. The CDR3 region has the DNA TGTGCCAGCAGTTACTCCGAAGAGGAGAAAGAGCAGTACTTC. It encodes CASSYSEEEKEQYF.

This clonotype appeared a few times. The V call is TRBV9, the J call TRBJ1-5, with D perhaps matching TRBD1 (6 bases). Germline V gene data show CDR1 as SGDLS and CDR2 as YYNGEE. The CDR3 is made up of 15 amino acids. With 3 bases removed from V and 5 bases from J, the gap between germline ends came to 15 bases. The CDR3 region has the DNA TGTGCCAGCAGCGCGGCCGGACAGCTCGATCAGCCCCAGCATTTT. Protein sequence: CASSAAGQLDQPQHF.

The rearrangement joins TRBV25-1 to TRBJ1-4; D is possibly TRBD1 (6 bases). Germline CDR1 MGHDK, CDR2 SYGVNS. The CDR3 has 14 residues. Trimming left V 4 bases short and J 8 bases short, with 14 bases between. The CDR3 reads CASSVGGQGEKLFF. In nucleotides, the CDR3 is TGTGCCAGCAGTGTCGGAGGCCAGGGGGAAAAACTGTTTTTT.

This clonotype was observed at least ten times. The V call is TRBV28, the J call TRBJ1-5; 8 bases are shared with TRBD1. This CDR3 is built from 12 residues. CDR1 is MDHEN, CDR2 SYDVKM, per germline. J lost 6 bases, V lost 10 bases, and 5 bases had no gene match. In DNA form, the CDR3 reads TGTGCCACCACAGGGGGACCTCAGCCCCAGCATTTT. Its translation is CATTGGPQPQHF.

This clonotype was seen many times. The chain carries TRBV4-3 and TRBJ2-7; D is tentatively TRBD1 or TRBD2 (7 bases each). The CDR3 covers 16 residues. Per germline, CDR1 LGHNA and CDR2 YSLEER. Trimming pared 4 bases from V and 3 bases from J, leaving 19 bases between. Here the CDR3 reads CASSPRAQGGGYEQYF. CDR3 in DNA: TGCGCCAGCAGCCCCCGTGCCCAGGGGGGGGGCTACGAGCAGTACTTC.

The CDR3 loop reads CASSSATGPVSPLHF. The CDR3, as DNA: TGTGCCAGCAGTTCTGCGACAGGGCCAGTTTCCCCCCTCCACTTT. The chain couples TRBV27 to TRBJ1-6; 7 bases fit TRBD1. The CDR3 length is 15 residues. V was pared by 4 bases and J by 13 bases, with 13 bases of the junction left unmatched. Germline V gene data show CDR1 as MNHEY and CDR2 as SMNVEV (reference sequence).

The V gene is TRBV7-2, the J gene TRBJ2-6; maybe TRBD1 (5 bases). This CDR3 region has 18 residues. The germline V gene encodes CDR1 SGHTA and CDR2 FQGNSA. V lost 1 base and J 0 bases, leaving 13 bases between the germline ends. The chain's CDR3 is CASSLGGGASSGANVLTF. The CDR3 region has the DNA TGTGCCAGCAGCTTAGGGGGCGGAGCCAGCTCTGGGGCCAACGTCCTGACTTTC.

This clonotype occurred a few times. V usage is TRBV5-1 and J usage is TRBJ1-2; 8 bases are shared with TRBD1. This CDR3 spans 14 amino acids. V lost 4 bases, J lost 7 bases, and 9 bases stayed unmatched. The germline CDR1 and CDR2 sequences are SGHRS and YFSETQ. CDR3 sequence reads: CASSAGQGSSGYTF. The CDR3 DNA is TGCGCCAGCAGCGCTGGACAGGGATCAAGTGGCTACACCTTC.

This sequence joins TRBV7-2 and TRBJ1-1; a possible D gene is TRBD1 (6 bases). From germline, CDR1 is SGHTA and CDR2 FQGNSA. Trimming pared 4 bases from V and 4 bases from J, leaving 16 bases between. CDR3 length: 15 residues. CDR3 sequence: CASSSYTGPLTEAFF. In nucleotides, the CDR3 is TGTGCCAGCAGCTCCTATACAGGGCCACTCACTGAAGCTTTCTTT.

V is TRBV5-1 and J is TRBJ1-1, with D perhaps matching TRBD1 (5 bases). This CDR3 is built from 13 residues. V shed 4 bases and J shed 4 bases, with 11 bases lying between them. The germline V gene encodes CDR1 SGHRS and CDR2 YFSETQ. CDR3 in amino acids: CASSPGHGTEAFF. The CDR3 nucleotides read TGCGCCAGCAGCCCGGGGCATGGCACTGAAGCTTTCTTT.

The J gene is TRBJ2-7, the V gene TRBV3-1, with TRBD2 as a possible D gene (5 bases). Germline assignment: CDR1 LGHDT and CDR2 YNNKEL (reference sequence). This CDR3 has 13 residues. Trimming shortened V by 0 bases and J by 6 bases, and 9 bases separated the two germline ends. CDR3 in amino acids: CASSQDAGLEQYF. The DNA of the CDR3 is TGTGCCAGCAGCCAAGACGCGGGTCTCGAGCAGTACTTC.